Listed here is a single T cell receptor (beta chain). This sample was taken from a study of blood T cell repertoires in COVID-19. As for the study in general: Sources were T cells, B-cell-depleted T cells, or PBMCs; the material itself was cDNA or gDNA.

This CDR3 has 15 amino acids. Germline CDR1 is LNHDA and CDR2 is SQIVND (reference sequence). V gave up 5 bases and J gave up 8 bases, with 18 bases separating them. Authors' data handling: Amplified reference gene primers provided the basis for estimating nucleated cell counts. The table came from immunoSEQ multiplex PCR; TCRdb's copy has only in-frame clones and leaves some out. The V and J calls and clone size are taken from that table; D and trimming were inferred from the DNA. This sample has more than 85,000 clones, with 88% found just once. This TCR was recovered from a woman aged 55-75 years with acute or convalescent COVID-19. The gene calls are TRBV19 and TRBJ1-4, with TRBD1 as a possible D gene (6 bases). The sequencing input was peripheral blood. DNA of the CDR3: TGTGCCAGTAGTTACCCCGGGGTTACAGGGGAAAAACTGTTTTTT. Its translation: CASSYPGVTGEKLFF.